One sample yielded the 23 T cell receptor beta chains listed below, sequenced in a study of control samples from healthy donors and cancer patients (dated by TCRdb to the early 2020s). Receptors were amplified or captured by the immunoSEQ multiplex PCR assay. Here the immuneACCESS table is served through TCRdb, limited to in-frame sequences with V and J called. Missing clones are a known gap in these copies; in checked studies unresolved V genes cover under half, and the rest lacks a known reason. Here the sample has 180,000 or so clones; around 91% occur a single time. The ten biggest clones cover less than 1.6% of the sample. Source material: blood. These receptors came from a woman aged 25 to 39 in good health.

On this clone itself: In the same sample, other DNA sequences code for this CDR3. The chain joins TRBV11-3 to TRBJ1-2; D perhaps matches TRBD1 (5 bases). This CDR3 region has 13 residues. Trimming stripped 1 base from V and 2 bases from J, with 5 bases between. CDR1 and CDR2 from the germline V gene are SGHNT and YENEEA. As DNA, the CDR3 is TGTGCCAGCAGCTTAGCAGGGAACTATGGCTACACCTTC. The encoded protein is CASSLAGNYGYTF.

CDR3 sequence (DNA): TGTGCCAGCAGCTTAGCGGTTGGCTACACCTTC. Translation gives CASSLAVGYTF. J is TRBJ1-2 and V is TRBV7-2; D call uncertain. V was shortened by 0 bases and J by 7 bases, with 3 bases between the two germline ends. Germline V gene data show CDR1 as SGHTA and CDR2 as FQGNSA. The CDR3 is 11 residues long.

The chain has TRBV9 and TRBJ2-7; TRBD2 agrees at 8 bases. The V gene's germline CDR1 is SGDLS and CDR2 YYNGEE. Germline trimming cut 0 bases from V and 2 bases from J; bases unmatched to any gene: 10. The CDR3 covers 17 residues. This chain's CDR3 is CASSVGPAGAAPYEQYF. The CDR3 DNA reads TGTGCCAGCAGCGTAGGGCCAGCGGGGGCCGCCCCCTACGAGCAGTACTTC.

J is TRBJ2-1 and V is TRBV18, with 12 bases that match TRBD2. The V segment lost 4 bases and the J segment 5 bases; nucleotides outside the gene matches: 3. The length of the CDR3 is 15 residues. Germline V gene sequence: CDR1 KGHSH, CDR2 LQKENI. CDR3 protein: CASSRTSGDNNEQFF. In DNA, the CDR3 is TGTGCCAGCTCACGGACTAGCGGGGACAACAATGAGCAGTTCTTC.

The CDR3 DNA reads as TGCGCCAGCAGCCGACAGGAGGTAGGGGAGACCCAGTACTTC. Its translation: CASSRQEVGETQYF. This sequence joins TRBV4-1 and TRBJ2-5, with D perhaps TRBD1 (6 bases). Trimming cost V 4 bases and J 5 bases, with 14 bases left between them. Germline CDR1 MGHRA, CDR2 YSYEKL. This CDR3 has 14 amino acids.

As to this clone: The sample carries other DNA sequences with the same CDR3. The gene calls are TRBV6-4 and TRBJ1-5; unclear D gene. The CDR3 consists of 13 residues. Germline V CDR1 and CDR2: MRHNA, SNTAGT. The V end was cut by 2 bases, the J end by 4 bases, with 6 bases between. The CDR3, as DNA: TGTGCCAGCAGTGACGGGGAGAATCAGCCCCAGCATTTT. This encodes CASSDGENQPQHF.

V usage is TRBV7-2 and J usage is TRBJ1-5; TRBD1 aligns across 8 bases. Unmatched junction bases numbered 6, after V lost 2 bases and J lost 3 bases. Germline values: CDR1 SGHTA, CDR2 FQGNSA. The CDR3 loop spans 16 amino acids. The CDR3 is CASSLFGRGPNQPQHF. The DNA for the CDR3 is TGTGCCAGCAGCTTATTTGGCAGGGGGCCCAATCAGCCCCAGCATTTT.

Points on this clone: Other DNA sequences in this sample translate to the same CDR3. The rearrangement joins TRBV12-3 or TRBV12-4 to TRBJ2-5; D gene unclear. This CDR3 is 11 amino acids long. V lost 3 bases and J 5 bases, leaving 4 bases between the germline ends. Here the CDR3 DNA reads TGTGCCAGCAGTTTGGGGGAGACCCAGTACTTC. Translated: CASSLGETQYF.

This clone was observed a single time. The chain employs TRBV7-2 and TRBJ2-7; 10 positions agree with TRBD2. The CDR3 loop spans 15 amino acids. J lost 5 bases, V lost 2 bases, and 6 bases had no gene match. Per germline, CDR1 SGHTA and CDR2 FQGNSA. Here the CDR3 reads CASSLRYSGRNEQYF. CDR3 sequence (DNA): TGTGCCAGCAGCTTACGGTATAGCGGGAGGAACGAGCAGTACTTC.

V usage is TRBV2 and J usage is TRBJ1-5; D is possibly TRBD1 (5 bases). Trimming pared 4 bases from V and 2 bases from J, leaving 9 bases between. The CDR3 contains 14 residues. CDR1 and CDR2 (germline): SNHLY, FYNNEI. The CDR3 is CASSGGMGNQPQHF. The CDR3, as DNA: TGTGCCAGCAGTGGGGGGATGGGCAATCAGCCCCAGCATTTT. The full variable domain, rest sourced from reference TRBV2 and TRBJ1-5, is EPEVTQTPSHQVTQMGQEVILRCVPISNHLYFYWYRQILGQKVEFLVSFYNNEISEKSEIFDDQFSVERPDGSNFTLKIRSTKLEDSAMYFCASSGGMGNQPQHFGDGTRLSIL.

The V call is TRBV9, the J call TRBJ1-4; TRBD1 aligns across 8 bases. Looked up from germline, CDR1 is SGDLS and CDR2 is YYNGEE. J gave up 4 bases and V 3 bases, and 8 bases lay outside the gene matches. This CDR3 spans 16 amino acids. The CDR3 sequence: CASSAMTGALNEKLFF. CDR3 nucleotides: TGTGCCAGCAGCGCCATGACAGGGGCCCTTAATGAAAAACTGTTTTTT.

This sequence joins TRBV9 and TRBJ1-2, with 9 positions matching TRBD1. This CDR3 comprises 14 residues. V was pared by 1 base and J by 2 bases, with 0 bases of the junction left unmatched. CDR1 is SGDLS and CDR2 is YYNGEE in the germline V gene. CDR3 residues: CASSVTGGNYGYTF. The DNA for the CDR3 is TGTGCCAGCAGCGTAACAGGGGGCAACTATGGCTACACCTTC.

A remark on this clone: Other DNA sequences in this sample translate to the same CDR3. The genes are TRBV6-4 and TRBJ2-1; maybe TRBD2 (6 bases). V dropped 0 bases and J dropped 3 bases, with 6 bases sitting between them. Germline V gene sequence: CDR1 MRHNA, CDR2 SNTAGT. The CDR3 contains 14 residues. CDR3 nucleotide sequence: TGTGCCAGCAGTGACTCGGGGGGCTACAATGAGCAGTTCTTC. Protein: CASSDSGGYNEQFF.

This clone appeared a single time. In DNA form, the CDR3 reads TGCGCCAGCAGAAAAGGACGGAACACCGGGGAGCTGTTTTTT. This codes for CASRKGRNTGELFF. The chain joins TRBV5-1 to TRBJ2-2, with D unclear. Trimming pared 5 bases from V and 1 base from J, leaving 9 bases between. Germline V gene data show CDR1 as SGHRS and CDR2 as YFSETQ. The CDR3 totals 14 residues.

Turning to this clone: This same CDR3 is encoded by further DNA sequences in the sample. The V and J genes are TRBV6-1 and TRBJ1-2; D is perhaps TRBD1 (5 bases). V was cut by 2 bases and J by 2 bases, with 6 bases left in between. The CDR3 is 13 residues long. Germline CDR1 MNHNS, CDR2 SASEGT. This CDR3 is CASSEQGNYGYTF. The CDR3 DNA reads TGTGCCAGCAGTGAACAGGGAAACTATGGCTACACCTTC.

The genes are TRBV19 and TRBJ2-1; D is unresolved. This CDR3 has 15 amino acids. V lost 2 bases and J 1 base, leaving 9 bases between the germline ends. Germline-derived CDR1 and CDR2 are LNHDA and SQIVND (reference sequence). This chain's CDR3 is CASSISDQSYNEQFF. The DNA for the CDR3 is TGTGCCAGTAGTATAAGCGACCAATCCTACAATGAGCAGTTCTTC.

Turning to this clone: The sample contains more than one DNA sequence encoding this CDR3. The chain has TRBV27 and TRBJ2-6, with 10 nucleotides matching TRBD1. V shed 2 bases, J shed 1 base, and the junction held 8 bases outside the gene matches. The length of the CDR3 is 19 residues. Germline CDR1 is MNHEY and CDR2 is SMNVEV (reference sequence). The chain's CDR3 is CASSLTPGQGLSGANVLTF. The CDR3 nucleotides read TGTGCCAGCAGTTTAACCCCGGGACAGGGGTTGTCTGGGGCCAACGTCCTGACTTTC.

The chain has TRBV5-5 and TRBJ2-6; no firm D call. Germline V gives CDR1 SGHKS, CDR2 YYEKEE (reference sequence). V was pared by 0 bases and J by 2 bases, with 6 bases between. This CDR3 has 15 amino acids. In nucleotides, the CDR3 is TGTGCCAGCAGCTTGGCTGGGACTGGGGCCAACGTCCTGACTTTC. As protein: CASSLAGTGANVLTF. Using reference TRBV5-5 and TRBJ2-6 for the parts outside the CDR3, the full variable domain is DAGVTQSPTHLIKTRGQQVTLRCSPISGHKSVSWYQQVLGQGPQFIFQYYEKEERGRGNFPDRFSARQFPNYSSELNVNALLLGDSALYLCASSLAGTGANVLTFGAGSRLTVL.

This chain uses TRBV2 with TRBJ1-4; 10 bases agree with TRBD1. V lost 2 bases to trimming and J lost 6 bases; unmatched junction nucleotides: 6. The CDR3 is made up of 16 amino acids. The germline V gene encodes CDR1 SNHLY and CDR2 FYNNEI. Here the CDR3 DNA reads TGTGCCAGCAGTGAATGGGTCGGGACAGGGGATGAAAAACTGTTTTTT. It specifies CASSEWVGTGDEKLFF.

This sequence joins TRBV28 and TRBJ1-5; D remains ambiguous. The V end was cut by 3 bases, the J end by 7 bases, with 7 bases between. The CDR3 loop spans 12 amino acids. Germline assignment: CDR1 MDHEN and CDR2 SYDVKM. Here the CDR3 reads CASSFGVQPQHF. CDR3 nucleotides: TGTGCCAGCAGTTTCGGGGTCCAGCCCCAGCATTTT.

J is TRBJ2-2 and V is TRBV18, with unresolved D. The CDR3 consists of 15 residues. V was trimmed by 5 bases and J by 1 base, leaving 11 bases between them. In germline, CDR1 is KGHSH, CDR2 LQKENI. Written as DNA, the CDR3 is TGTGCCAGCTCAACGGAGACTGGGAACACCGGGGAGCTGTTTTTT. This codes for CASSTETGNTGELFF.

The V gene is TRBV2, the J gene TRBJ1-2; maybe TRBD1 (5 bases). This CDR3 comprises 13 residues. Germline CDR1 reads SNHLY; CDR2 reads FYNNEI. V was trimmed by 1 base and J by 3 bases, leaving 6 bases between them. The CDR3 nucleotides are TGTGCCAGCAGTGAAGGGGGGGACTATGGCTACACCTTC. Amino acid sequence: CASSEGGDYGYTF. The full variable domain, its missing parts supplied by reference TRBV2 and TRBJ1-2, is EPEVTQTPSHQVTQMGQEVILRCVPISNHLYFYWYRQILGQKVEFLVSFYNNEISEKSEIFDDQFSVERPDGSNFTLKIRSTKLEDSAMYFCASSEGGDYGYTFGSGTRLTVV.

The chain couples TRBV4-1 to TRBJ1-2; TRBD1 agrees at 10 bases. V lost 0 bases to trimming and J lost 4 bases; unmatched junction nucleotides: 5. This CDR3 is 16 amino acids long. In germline, CDR1 is MGHRA, CDR2 YSYEKL. For the CDR3, the DNA is TGCGCCAGCAGCCAAGATCTTAGGACAGGGGGCTATGGCTACACCTTC. It encodes CASSQDLRTGGYGYTF.